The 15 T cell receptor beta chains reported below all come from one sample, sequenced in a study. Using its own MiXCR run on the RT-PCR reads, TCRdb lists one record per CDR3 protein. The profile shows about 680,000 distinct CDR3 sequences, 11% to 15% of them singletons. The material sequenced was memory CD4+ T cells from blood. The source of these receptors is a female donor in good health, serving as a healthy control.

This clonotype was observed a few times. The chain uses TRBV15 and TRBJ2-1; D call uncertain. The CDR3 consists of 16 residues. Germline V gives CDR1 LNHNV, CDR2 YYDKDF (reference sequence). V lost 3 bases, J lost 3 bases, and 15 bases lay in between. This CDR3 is CATSRADQTYYNEQFF. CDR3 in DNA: TGTGCCACCAGCAGGGCGGACCAAACATACTACAATGAGCAGTTCTTC.

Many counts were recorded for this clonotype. The CDR3 DNA reads TGCAGTGCTAGTCAGGGTATAGGCTATGGCTACACCTTC. This translates into CSASQGIGYGYTF. This chain links TRBV20-1 with TRBJ1-2, with D maybe TRBD1 (5 bases). The V end lost 3 bases, the J end lost 4 bases, and 12 bases lay between the germline ends. Germline CDR1 is DFQATT and CDR2 is SNEGSKA (reference sequence). CDR3 size: 13 residues.

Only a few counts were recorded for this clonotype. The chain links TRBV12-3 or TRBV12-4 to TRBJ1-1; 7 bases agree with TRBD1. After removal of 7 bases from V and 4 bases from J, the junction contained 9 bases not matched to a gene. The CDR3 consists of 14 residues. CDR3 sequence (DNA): TGTGCCAGCACCCCGACAGGGCCCCCCACTGAAGCTTTCTTT. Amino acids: CASTPTGPPTEAFF.

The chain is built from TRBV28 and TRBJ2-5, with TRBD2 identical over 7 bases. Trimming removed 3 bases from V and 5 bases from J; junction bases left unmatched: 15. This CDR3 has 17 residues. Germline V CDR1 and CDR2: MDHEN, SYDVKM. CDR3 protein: CASSFIRGGYFDETQYF. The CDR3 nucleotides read TGTGCCAGCAGTTTCATAAGGGGAGGGTACTTTGATGAGACCCAGTACTTC.

The CDR3 spells CSARDRGLGGLFF. The CDR3 bases are TGCAGTGCTAGAGATCGCGGTTTAGGCGGACTGTTTTTT. The chain joins TRBV20-1 to TRBJ1-4; D is unclear. Germline CDR1 and CDR2: DFQATT and SNEGSKA (reference sequence). Trimming shortened V by 0 bases and J by 13 bases, and 15 bases separated the two germline ends. This CDR3 is built from 13 residues.

The CDR3 sequence: CASSPADGSYEQYF. For the CDR3, the DNA is TGTGCCAGCAGCCCCGCGGACGGGTCCTACGAGCAGTACTTC. J is TRBJ2-7 and V is TRBV28, with no clear D. The V gene lost 6 bases and the J gene lost 1 base, with 13 bases spanning the gap. The germline V gene encodes CDR1 MDHEN and CDR2 SYDVKM. CDR3 length equals 14 residues.

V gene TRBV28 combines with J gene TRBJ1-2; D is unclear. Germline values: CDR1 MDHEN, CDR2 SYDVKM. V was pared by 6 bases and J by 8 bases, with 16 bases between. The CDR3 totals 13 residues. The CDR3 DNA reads TGTGCCAGCAGGGTTGGGCAAGCGAGGGGCTACACCTTC. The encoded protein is CASRVGQARGYTF.

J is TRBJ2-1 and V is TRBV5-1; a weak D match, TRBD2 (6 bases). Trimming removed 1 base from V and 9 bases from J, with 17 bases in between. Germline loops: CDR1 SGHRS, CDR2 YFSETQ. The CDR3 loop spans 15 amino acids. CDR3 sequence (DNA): TGCGCCAGCAGCTTGATCCCCGGGAGAGAGGGTGAGCAGTTCTTC. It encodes CASSLIPGREGEQFF.

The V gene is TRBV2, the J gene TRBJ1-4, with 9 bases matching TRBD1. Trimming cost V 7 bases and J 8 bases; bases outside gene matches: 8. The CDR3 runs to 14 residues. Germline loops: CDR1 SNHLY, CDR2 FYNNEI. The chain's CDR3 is CASKQGQGAEKLFF. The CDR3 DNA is TGTGCCAGCAAACAGGGACAGGGTGCCGAAAAACTGTTTTTT.

CDR3 loop: CASSKTGVGNTIYF. For the CDR3, the DNA is TGTGCCAGCAGTAAGACAGGGGTCGGAAACACCATATATTTT. The gene calls are TRBV6-5 and TRBJ1-3, with 8 nucleotides matching TRBD1. Germline V gene sequence: CDR1 MNHEY, CDR2 SVGAGI. The CDR3 is 14 amino acids. J lost 4 bases, V lost 5 bases, and 4 bases had no gene match.

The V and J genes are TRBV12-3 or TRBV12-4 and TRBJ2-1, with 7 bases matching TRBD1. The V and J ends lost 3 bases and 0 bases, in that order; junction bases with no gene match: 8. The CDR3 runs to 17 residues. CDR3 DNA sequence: TGTGCCAGCAGTTTCCGGGGACAGTTCGACTCCTACAATGAGCAGTTCTTC. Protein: CASSFRGQFDSYNEQFF.

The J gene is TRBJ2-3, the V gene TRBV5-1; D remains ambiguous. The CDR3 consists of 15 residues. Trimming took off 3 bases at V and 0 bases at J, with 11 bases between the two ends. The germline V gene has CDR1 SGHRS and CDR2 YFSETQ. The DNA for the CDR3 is TGCGCCAGCAGCTCTCGGACCGCGAGCACAGATACGCAGTATTTT. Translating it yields CASSSRTASTDTQYF.

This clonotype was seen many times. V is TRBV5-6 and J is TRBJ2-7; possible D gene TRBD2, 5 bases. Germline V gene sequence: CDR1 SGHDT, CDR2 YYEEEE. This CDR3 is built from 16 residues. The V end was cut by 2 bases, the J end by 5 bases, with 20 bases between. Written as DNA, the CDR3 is TGTGCCAGCAGCTTACCGACGGCCCCATTGGGAGACGAGCAGTACTTC. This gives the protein CASSLPTAPLGDEQYF.

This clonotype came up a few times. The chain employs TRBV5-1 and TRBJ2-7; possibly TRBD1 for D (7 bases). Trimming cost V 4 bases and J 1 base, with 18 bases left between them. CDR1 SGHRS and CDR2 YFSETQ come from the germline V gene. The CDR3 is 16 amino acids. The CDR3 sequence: CASSPGDRDHSYEQYF. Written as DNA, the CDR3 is TGCGCCAGCAGCCCGGGAGACAGGGACCATTCCTACGAGCAGTACTTC.

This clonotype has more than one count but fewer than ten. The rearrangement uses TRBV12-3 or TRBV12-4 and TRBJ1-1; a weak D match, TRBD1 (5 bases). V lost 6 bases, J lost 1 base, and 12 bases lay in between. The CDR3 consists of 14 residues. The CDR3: CASSYQGQNTEAFF. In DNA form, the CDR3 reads TGTGCCAGCAGCTACCAAGGACAGAACACTGAAGCTTTCTTT.